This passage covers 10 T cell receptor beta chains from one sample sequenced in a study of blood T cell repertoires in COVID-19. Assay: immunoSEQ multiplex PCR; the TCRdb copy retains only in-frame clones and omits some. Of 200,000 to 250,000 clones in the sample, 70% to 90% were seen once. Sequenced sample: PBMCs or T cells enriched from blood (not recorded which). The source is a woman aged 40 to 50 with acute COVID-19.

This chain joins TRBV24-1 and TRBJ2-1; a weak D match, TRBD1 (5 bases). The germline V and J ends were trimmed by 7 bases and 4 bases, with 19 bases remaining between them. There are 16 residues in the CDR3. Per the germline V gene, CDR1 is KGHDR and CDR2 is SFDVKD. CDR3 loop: CATSDVRAATYNEQFF. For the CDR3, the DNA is TGTGCCACCAGCGACGTCAGGGCGGCAACTTACAATGAGCAGTTCTTC.

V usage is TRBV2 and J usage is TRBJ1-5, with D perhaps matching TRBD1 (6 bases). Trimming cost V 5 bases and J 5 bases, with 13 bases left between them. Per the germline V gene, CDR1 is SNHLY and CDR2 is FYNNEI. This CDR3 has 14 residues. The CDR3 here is CASSWTDPYQPQHF. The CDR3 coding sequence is TGTGCCAGCAGTTGGACAGATCCTTATCAGCCCCAGCATTTT. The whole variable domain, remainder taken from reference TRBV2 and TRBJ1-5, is EPEVTQTPSHQVTQMGQEVILRCVPISNHLYFYWYRQILGQKVEFLVSFYNNEISEKSEIFDDQFSVERPDGSNFTLKIRSTKLEDSAMYFCASSWTDPYQPQHFGDGTRLSIL.

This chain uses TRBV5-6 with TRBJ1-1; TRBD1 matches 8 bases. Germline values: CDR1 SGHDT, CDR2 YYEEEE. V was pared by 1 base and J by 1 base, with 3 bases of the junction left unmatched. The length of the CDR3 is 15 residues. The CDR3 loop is CASSLLGTGNTEAFF. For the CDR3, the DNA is TGTGCCAGCAGCTTGCTGGGGACAGGGAACACTGAAGCTTTCTTT.

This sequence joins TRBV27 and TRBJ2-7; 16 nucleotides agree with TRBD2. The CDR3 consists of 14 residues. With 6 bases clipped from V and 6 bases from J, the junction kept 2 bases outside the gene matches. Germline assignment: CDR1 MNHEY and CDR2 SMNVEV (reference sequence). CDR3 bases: TGTGCCAGCAGGGGGACTAGCGGGAGGGGCGAGCAGTACTTC. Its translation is CASRGTSGRGEQYF.

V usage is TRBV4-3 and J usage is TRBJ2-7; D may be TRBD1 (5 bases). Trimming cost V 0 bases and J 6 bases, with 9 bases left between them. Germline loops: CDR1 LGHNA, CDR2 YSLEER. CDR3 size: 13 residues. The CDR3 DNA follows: TGCGCCAGCAGCCAAGAGGTTAGGGGCGAGCAGTACTTC. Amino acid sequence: CASSQEVRGEQYF.

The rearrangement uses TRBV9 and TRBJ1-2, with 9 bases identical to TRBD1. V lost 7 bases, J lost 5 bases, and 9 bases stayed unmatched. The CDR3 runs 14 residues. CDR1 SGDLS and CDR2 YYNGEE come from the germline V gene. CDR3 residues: CASSGTGLGYGYTF. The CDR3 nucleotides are TGTGCCAGCTCCGGGACAGGGCTAGGATATGGCTACACCTTC. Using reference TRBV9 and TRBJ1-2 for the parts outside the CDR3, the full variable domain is DSGVTQTPKHLITATGQRVTLRCSPRSGDLSVYWYQQSLDQGLQFLIQYYNGEERAKGNILERFSAQQFPDLHSELNLSSLELGDSALYFCASSGTGLGYGYTFGSGTRLTVV.

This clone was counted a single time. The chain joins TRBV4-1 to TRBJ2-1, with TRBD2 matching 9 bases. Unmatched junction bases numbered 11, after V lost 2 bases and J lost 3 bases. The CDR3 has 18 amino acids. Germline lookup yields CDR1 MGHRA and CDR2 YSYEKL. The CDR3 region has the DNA TGCGCCAGCAGCCAACCCCTAGCTAGCGGGATAAACTACAATGAGCAGTTCTTC. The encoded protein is CASSQPLASGINYNEQFF.

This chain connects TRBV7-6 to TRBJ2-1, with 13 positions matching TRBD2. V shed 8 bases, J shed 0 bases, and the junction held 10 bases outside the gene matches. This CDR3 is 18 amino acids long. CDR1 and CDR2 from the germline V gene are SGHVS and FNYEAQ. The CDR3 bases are TGTGCCAGCCGAAGGACTAGCGGGAGCCTGAGCTCCTACAATGAGCAGTTCTTC. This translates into CASRRTSGSLSSYNEQFF.

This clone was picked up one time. The CDR3: CASSETGQGDGYTF. CDR3 nucleotide sequence: TGTGCCAGCAGTGAGACGGGACAGGGGGATGGCTACACCTTC. The gene calls are TRBV2 and TRBJ1-2, with 11 positions matching TRBD1. The CDR3 covers 14 residues. Germline V gene lookup returns CDR1 SNHLY and CDR2 FYNNEI. V trimming: 3 bases; J trimming: 6 bases; junction bases outside the gene matches: 3.

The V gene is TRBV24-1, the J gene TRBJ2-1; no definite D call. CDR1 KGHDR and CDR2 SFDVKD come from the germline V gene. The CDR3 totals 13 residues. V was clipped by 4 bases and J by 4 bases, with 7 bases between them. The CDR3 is CATSDLYYNEQFF. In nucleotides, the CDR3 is TGTGCCACCAGTGACCTGTATTACAATGAGCAGTTCTTC.